Listed below are T cell receptor beta chains from one sample, sequenced in a study of vaccination effects on CD4 cells after COVID-19. Sequenced by immunoSEQ multiplex PCR; TCRdb stores in-frame clones only, minus some. The sample carries 78,000 or so clones, more than 60% recorded once. Antigens for these TCRs are unknown. The sequenced sample was CD4+ T cells from PBMCs cultured with SARS-CoV-2 spike peptides, obtained before COVID-19 vaccination. The receptors originated from a human donor who received a COVID-19 vaccine. Both conserved end residues are part of each CDR3. The D gene is left open where the match is weak. Clone sizes are given selectively: once, few, many, or a class where the clone is expanded.

v_call: TRBV19; clone_size: medium-sized; j_call: TRBJ2-1; d_call: TRBD2; cdr3_nt: TGTGCCAGTAGTAATATACTAGCGGGGTACAATGAGCAGTTCTTC; cdr3_aa: CASSNILAGYNEQFF
v_call: TRBV10-1; clone_size: NA; j_call: TRBJ2-3; d_call: NA; cdr3_nt: TGCGCCAGCAGTGAGTCGGGCAGGGGTATCACAGATACGCAGTATTTT; cdr3_aa: CASSESGRGITDTQYF
v_call: TRBV24-1; clone_size: NA; j_call: TRBJ2-1; d_call: TRBD1; cdr3_nt: TGTGCCACCAGTGTCGGGACAGGGCCTTACAATGAGCAGTTCTTC; cdr3_aa: CATSVGTGPYNEQFF
v_call: TRBV5-5; clone_size: once; j_call: TRBJ2-1; d_call: NA; cdr3_nt: TGTGCCAGCAGCTTGGCCTGGGATGAGCAGTTCTTC; cdr3_aa: CASSLAWDEQFF
v_call: TRBV4-1; clone_size: NA; j_call: TRBJ2-3; d_call: TRBD1; cdr3_nt: TGCGCCAGCAGCCAAGTTGGACAGGGGGCAGATACGCAGTATTTT; cdr3_aa: CASSQVGQGADTQYF
v_call: TRBV7-9; clone_size: NA; j_call: TRBJ1-1; d_call: NA; cdr3_nt: TGTGCCAGCAAACGGTCGGCAGCCACAACCTCGAACACTGAAGCTTTCTTT; cdr3_aa: CASKRSAATTSNTEAFF
v_call: TRBV19; clone_size: once; j_call: TRBJ1-1; d_call: NA; cdr3_nt: TGTGCCAGTAGTATAAGGCCAGACGTGAACACTGAAGCTTTCTTT; cdr3_aa: CASSIRPDVNTEAFF
v_call: TRBV3-1/TRBV3-2; clone_size: NA; j_call: TRBJ1-3; d_call: TRBD1; cdr3_nt: TGTGCCAGCAGCCGCGACAGGGCCTCTGGAAACACCATATATTTT; cdr3_aa: CASSRDRASGNTIYF
v_call: TRBV5-8; clone_size: NA; j_call: TRBJ1-6; d_call: TRBD1; cdr3_nt: TGTGCCAGCAGCCGCCCCCAGGGGGGCTATAATTCACCCCTCCACTTT; cdr3_aa: CASSRPQGGYNSPLHF
v_call: TRBV5-4; clone_size: NA; j_call: TRBJ2-3; d_call: TRBD2; cdr3_nt: TGTCTGGCTAGCGGGGGCTCTAGCACAGATACGCAGTATTTT; cdr3_aa: CLASGGSSTDTQYF
v_call: TRBV23-1; clone_size: few; j_call: TRBJ2-4; d_call: NA; cdr3_nt: TGCGCCAGCAGGACCTGGGGGGACAGAGCCAAAAACATTCAGTACTTC; cdr3_aa: CASRTWGDRAKNIQYF
v_call: TRBV24-1; clone_size: NA; j_call: TRBJ2-5; d_call: NA; cdr3_nt: TGTGCCACCAGTGATTCCGGGGGGCTCCAAGAGACCCAGTACTTC; cdr3_aa: CATSDSGGLQETQYF
v_call: TRBV7-2; clone_size: few; j_call: TRBJ1-1; d_call: NA; cdr3_nt: TGTGCCAGCAGCGCGCGACAGGCAATGAACACTGAAGCTTTCTTT; cdr3_aa: CASSARQAMNTEAFF
v_call: TRBV28; clone_size: NA; j_call: TRBJ1-3; d_call: NA; cdr3_nt: TGTGCCAGCAGCCTCACAGGTCCTAGCTCTGGAAACACCATATATTTT; cdr3_aa: CASSLTGPSSGNTIYF
v_call: TRBV6-5; clone_size: NA; j_call: TRBJ1-5; d_call: NA; cdr3_nt: TGTGCCAGCAGTCGGACCCGGGGGGACAATCAGCCCCAGCATTTT; cdr3_aa: CASSRTRGDNQPQHF
v_call: TRBV6-5; clone_size: NA; j_call: TRBJ2-3; d_call: TRBD1; cdr3_nt: TGTGCCAGCAGTTACCCGACAGGGAGTACGCAGTATTTT; cdr3_aa: CASSYPTGSTQYF
v_call: TRBV7-2; clone_size: NA; j_call: TRBJ1-4; d_call: TRBD1; cdr3_nt: TGTGCCAGCAGCTTAGTGGGACAGCGACTCAACAATGAAAAACTGTTTTTT; cdr3_aa: CASSLVGQRLNNEKLFF
v_call: TRBV6-5; clone_size: NA; j_call: TRBJ2-3; d_call: NA; cdr3_nt: TGTGCCAACGCGATGGAGCGCACAGATACGCAGTATTTT; cdr3_aa: CANAMERTDTQYF
v_call: TRBV15; clone_size: NA; j_call: TRBJ1-2; d_call: NA; cdr3_nt: TGTGCCACCAGCACTCGGGCGGAGAGCTATGGCTACACCTTC; cdr3_aa: CATSTRAESYGYTF
v_call: TRBV28; clone_size: NA; j_call: TRBJ2-3; d_call: NA; cdr3_nt: TGTGCCAGCAGTGGGCTAGCCAAAGCGCAGTATTTT; cdr3_aa: CASSGLAKAQYF
v_call: TRBV4-1; clone_size: NA; j_call: TRBJ2-1; d_call: TRBD1; cdr3_nt: TGCGCCAGCGCCACGGGACAGGGGAACAATGAGCAGTTCTTC; cdr3_aa: CASATGQGNNEQFF
v_call: TRBV19; clone_size: NA; j_call: TRBJ1-5; d_call: NA; cdr3_nt: TGTGCCAGTAGCCCCAGGACGGTAGTCAATCAGCCCCAGCATTTT; cdr3_aa: CASSPRTVVNQPQHF
v_call: TRBV18; clone_size: NA; j_call: TRBJ2-5; d_call: TRBD2; cdr3_nt: TGTGCCAGCTCCTCGCGGGGGGCGAAAGAGACCCAGTACTTC; cdr3_aa: CASSSRGAKETQYF
v_call: TRBV5-1; clone_size: NA; j_call: TRBJ2-5; d_call: NA; cdr3_nt: TGCGCCAGCAGGACAGGTCTTCAAGAGACCCAGTACTTC; cdr3_aa: CASRTGLQETQYF
v_call: TRBV19; clone_size: few; j_call: TRBJ1-6; d_call: TRBD1; cdr3_nt: TGTGCCACCCGGGACAGGGCAAGTTACGGGTCACCCCTCCACTTT; cdr3_aa: CATRDRASYGSPLHF
v_call: TRBV29-1; clone_size: NA; j_call: TRBJ1-1; d_call: NA; cdr3_nt: TGCAGCGTCGCGGGGGGGAGCACTGAAGCTTTCTTT; cdr3_aa: CSVAGGSTEAFF
v_call: TRBV19; clone_size: once; j_call: TRBJ2-3; d_call: TRBD1; cdr3_nt: TGTGCCAGTAGTATAAGGGACAGGGATCAGGATACGCAGTATTTT; cdr3_aa: CASSIRDRDQDTQYF
v_call: TRBV4-1; clone_size: once; j_call: TRBJ1-1; d_call: NA; cdr3_nt: TGCGCCAGCAGCCGCTATAAGGACCAGGGGCGGAACACTGAAGCTTTCTTT; cdr3_aa: CASSRYKDQGRNTEAFF
v_call: TRBV2; clone_size: NA; j_call: TRBJ1-5; d_call: NA; cdr3_nt: TGTGCCAGCTCGCCTGGTACGAATCAGCCCCAGCATTTT; cdr3_aa: CASSPGTNQPQHF
v_call: TRBV28; clone_size: NA; j_call: TRBJ2-5; d_call: NA; cdr3_nt: TGTGCCAGCAGTTTGTACGGGGGAGGCCAAGAGACCCAGTACTTC; cdr3_aa: CASSLYGGGQETQYF
v_call: TRBV6-6; clone_size: NA; j_call: TRBJ1-2; d_call: TRBD1; cdr3_nt: TGTGCCAGCAGTTTGACAGGGGGCGAACTCTATGGCTACACCTTC; cdr3_aa: CASSLTGGELYGYTF
v_call: TRBV2; clone_size: few; j_call: TRBJ2-1; d_call: NA; cdr3_nt: TGTGCCAGCAGCCATTCTGGCGACTCCAGCTCCTACAATGAGCAGTTCTTC; cdr3_aa: CASSHSGDSSSYNEQFF
v_call: TRBV19; clone_size: NA; j_call: TRBJ2-3; d_call: NA; cdr3_nt: TGTGCCAGTAGTAAACCCACAGATACGCAGTATTTT; cdr3_aa: CASSKPTDTQYF
v_call: TRBV18; clone_size: NA; j_call: TRBJ2-2; d_call: NA; cdr3_nt: TGTGCCAGCTCACCACCGGGGGGAAGAGACACCGGGGAGCTGTTTTTT; cdr3_aa: CASSPPGGRDTGELFF
v_call: TRBV7-2; clone_size: NA; j_call: TRBJ2-1; d_call: NA; cdr3_nt: TGTGCCAGCAGTCCCCGCCGGGACGGACACAATGAGCAGTTCTTC; cdr3_aa: CASSPRRDGHNEQFF
v_call: TRBV29-1; clone_size: few; j_call: TRBJ2-1; d_call: NA; cdr3_nt: TGCAGCGTTGGCAGGGATCGATACAATGAGCAGTTCTTC; cdr3_aa: CSVGRDRYNEQFF
v_call: TRBV6-5; clone_size: NA; j_call: TRBJ1-5; d_call: NA; cdr3_nt: TGTGCCAGCAGGGAGGACAATAGCAATCAGCCCCAGCATTTT; cdr3_aa: CASREDNSNQPQHF
v_call: TRBV11-2; clone_size: NA; j_call: TRBJ2-2; d_call: NA; cdr3_nt: TGTGCCAGCAGCTCTCTCGGGACAGGGGAGCTGTTTTTT; cdr3_aa: CASSSLGTGELFF
v_call: TRBV2; clone_size: NA; j_call: TRBJ2-3; d_call: NA; cdr3_nt: TGTGCCAGCAGTGTGTGGGGGGCCACAGATACGCAGTATTTT; cdr3_aa: CASSVWGATDTQYF
v_call: TRBV9; clone_size: few; j_call: TRBJ2-1; d_call: TRBD2; cdr3_nt: TGTGCCAGCAGCGCGACTAGCGGGGTAAATTACAATGAGCAGTTCTTC; cdr3_aa: CASSATSGVNYNEQFF
v_call: TRBV14; clone_size: NA; j_call: TRBJ2-5; d_call: NA; cdr3_nt: TGTGCCAGCAGCCAAGAACTGGGGAAGAGGTTCCAAGAGACCCAGTACTTC; cdr3_aa: CASSQELGKRFQETQYF
v_call: TRBV25-1; clone_size: NA; j_call: TRBJ2-1; d_call: NA; cdr3_nt: TGTGCCAGCAGTGAGGCCGGGACCCAGGGTCATGAGCAGTTCTTC; cdr3_aa: CASSEAGTQGHEQFF
v_call: TRBV6-6; clone_size: few; j_call: TRBJ1-3; d_call: NA; cdr3_nt: TGTGCCAGCAGGGCTGCTGGAAACACCATATATTTT; cdr3_aa: CASRAAGNTIYF
v_call: TRBV12-3/TRBV12-4; clone_size: NA; j_call: TRBJ2-1; d_call: NA; cdr3_nt: TGTGCCAGCAGTTTTTCCCAGCAGTTCTTC; cdr3_aa: CASSFSQQFF
v_call: TRBV29-1; clone_size: NA; j_call: TRBJ2-3; d_call: NA; cdr3_nt: TGCAGTGGCCTTACGGATACGCAGTATTTT; cdr3_aa: CSGLTDTQYF
v_call: TRBV4-2; clone_size: NA; j_call: TRBJ2-1; d_call: TRBD2; cdr3_nt: TGTGCCAGCAGCCAAGACGGGCTAGCGGGGGGCTACAATGAGCAGTTCTTC; cdr3_aa: CASSQDGLAGGYNEQFF
v_call: TRBV5-4; clone_size: NA; j_call: TRBJ1-6; d_call: TRBD1; cdr3_nt: TGTGCCAGCAGCTCAAGGACAGGGAATTCACCCCTCCACTTT; cdr3_aa: CASSSRTGNSPLHF
v_call: TRBV19; clone_size: few; j_call: TRBJ2-2; d_call: NA; cdr3_nt: TGTGCCAGTAGTAAGGAGGGGGCTGCGAACACCGGGGAGCTGTTTTTT; cdr3_aa: CASSKEGAANTGELFF
v_call: TRBV28; clone_size: NA; j_call: TRBJ2-3; d_call: TRBD1; cdr3_nt: TGTGCCAGCAGTCTGGGACAGGGTCCGCAGTATTTT; cdr3_aa: CASSLGQGPQYF
v_call: TRBV11-1; clone_size: NA; j_call: TRBJ2-3; d_call: TRBD1; cdr3_nt: TGTGCCAGCAGCCCAGGGGACAGGGACCTAACAGATACGCAGTATTTT; cdr3_aa: CASSPGDRDLTDTQYF
v_call: TRBV9; clone_size: NA; j_call: TRBJ2-1; d_call: TRBD2; cdr3_nt: TGTGCCAGCAGCGTAGTGGCGGGGGTTTACAATGAGCAGTTCTTC; cdr3_aa: CASSVVAGVYNEQFF
v_call: TRBV5-6; clone_size: NA; j_call: TRBJ2-3; d_call: TRBD1; cdr3_nt: TGTGCCAGCAGCTCCAGGGGGCGGGGCGGCACAGATACGCAGTATTTT; cdr3_aa: CASSSRGRGGTDTQYF
v_call: TRBV11-2; clone_size: NA; j_call: TRBJ1-2; d_call: TRBD1; cdr3_nt: TGTGCCAGCAGCCAGGGACAGCTCGCCCCTACTAACTATGGCTACACCTTC; cdr3_aa: CASSQGQLAPTNYGYTF